A selection of T cell receptor beta chains follows, all from one sample in a study of PD-L1 blockade in urothelial cancer. Profiled with immunoSEQ multiplex PCR; TCRdb holds only in-frame clones, not every one. Among 40,000 to 60,000 clones listed, 60% to 85% were seen once. Source: PBMCs, taken around atezolizumab (anti-PD-L1) treatment. All receptors derive from a man in his sixties or seventies with urothelial cancer. Both conserved end residues are part of each CDR3. Each record gives: J gene, clone size, D gene, V gene, CDR3 DNA, CDR3 protein. A D gene is named only where the DNA matches it firmly. Where a row states a size, it is once, few, many or the class of an expanded clone; other rows omit it.

TRBJ2-4,-,-,TRBV5-5,TGTGCCAGCAGCTTGGAGGGGACCAAAAACATTCAGTACTTC,CASSLEGTKNIQYF
TRBJ1-5,-,TRBD1,TRBV19,TGTGCCAGTAGTGGGACAGGGGGGAATCAGCCCCAGCATTTT,CASSGTGGNQPQHF
TRBJ1-4,-,-,TRBV27,TGTGCCAGCAGTTGGGAGGGTCGCGAAAAACTGTTTTTT,CASSWEGREKLFF
TRBJ1-1,-,TRBD1,TRBV15,TGTGCCACCAGCCGGGACAGTAACACTGAAGCTTTCTTT,CATSRDSNTEAFF
TRBJ2-3,-,-,TRBV9,TGTGCCAGCAGCGCCTTAGAGAGAGATACGCAGTATTTT,CASSALERDTQYF
TRBJ2-3,-,TRBD2,TRBV19,TGTGCCAGTAGTATGAGTAGCGGGAACACAGATACGCAGTATTTT,CASSMSSGNTDTQYF
TRBJ2-3,-,-,TRBV27,TGTGCCAGCAGTTTAAGGGCTAGCGCCACAGATACGCAGTATTTT,CASSLRASATDTQYF
TRBJ2-7,-,-,TRBV18,TGTGCCAGCTCACCACCGCTAGCCTTCTACGAGCAGTACTTC,CASSPPLAFYEQYF
TRBJ2-2,few,-,TRBV7-3,TGTGCCAGCAGCCAAAGACAAGCGGGCACCGGGGAGCTGTTTTTT,CASSQRQAGTGELFF
TRBJ2-1,-,TRBD2,TRBV10-3,TGTGCCATCACCCGGGGGGGAAATGAGCAGTTCTTC,CAITRGGNEQFF
TRBJ1-4,-,-,TRBV6-1,TGTGCCTCCGGAGTTGAATTGCGTTTTTTT,CASGVELRFF
TRBJ1-2,-,TRBD1,TRBV18,TGTGCCAGCTCACCACTGGACAGGCATCGTTATGGCTACACCTTC,CASSPLDRHRYGYTF
TRBJ1-3,-,-,TRBV28,TGTGCCAGCAGTTTGCGCAGGAACACCATATATTTT,CASSLRRNTIYF
TRBJ2-1,-,TRBD2,TRBV7-2,TGTGCCAGCAGCTTAGTTGGTAGCGGGAGTACATATGAGCAGTTCTTC,CASSLVGSGSTYEQFF
TRBJ1-5,-,-,TRBV18,TGTGCCAGCTCACCGGTGACAGCAAGCAATCAGCCCCAGCATTTT,CASSPVTASNQPQHF
TRBJ2-1,-,TRBD2,TRBV28,TGTGCCAGCACTCTCGGGGGGAGAGCTTTCAATGAGCAGTTCTTC,CASTLGGRAFNEQFF
TRBJ1-4,-,TRBD1,TRBV30,TGTGCCTGGAGTAGGTTGGGACAGGGAAATGAAAAACTGTTTTTT,CAWSRLGQGNEKLFF
TRBJ2-7,-,-,TRBV2,TGTGCCAGCAGTGTCTTTCGGGAGTTGGGGCAGTACTTC,CASSVFRELGQYF
TRBJ2-5,-,-,TRBV27,TGTGCCAGCAGCTTAAGCGGGCAAGAGACCCAGTACTTC,CASSLSGQETQYF
TRBJ2-7,-,TRBD2,TRBV5-1,TGCGCCAGCAGCGGCTCTAGCGGGAGTTACGAGCAGTACTTC,CASSGSSGSYEQYF
TRBJ2-2,few,-,TRBV27,TGTGCCAGCAGTTTAGTGGTTTCAGGCGGGGAGCTGTTTTTT,CASSLVVSGGELFF
TRBJ2-1,-,-,TRBV11-2,TGTGCCAGCAGCCACTACAGGGAGCGGTACAATGAGCAGTTCTTC,CASSHYRERYNEQFF
TRBJ2-3,-,-,TRBV9,TGTGCCAGCAGCGTAGATCCTGCAGATACGCAGTATTTT,CASSVDPADTQYF
TRBJ2-1,-,TRBD1,TRBV19,TGTGCCAGTAGTCCCGGGACAGGGGATATGCAGTTCTTC,CASSPGTGDMQFF
TRBJ2-1,-,-,TRBV2,TGTGCCAGCAACGGCGGACTAAACAATGAGCAGTTCTTC,CASNGGLNNEQFF
TRBJ1-4,-,-,TRBV13,TGTGCCAGCAGCCCCGGGGAACAGGGCACTAATGAAAAACTGTTTTTT,CASSPGEQGTNEKLFF
TRBJ1-3,-,-,TRBV7-2,TGTGCCAGCAGCTTAGATCGTTACTCTGGAAACACCATATATTTT,CASSLDRYSGNTIYF
TRBJ2-7,few,TRBD2,TRBV28,TGTGCCAGCAGTTTCCTAGCGGGAGTGCTGGAGCAGTACTTC,CASSFLAGVLEQYF
TRBJ1-2,-,-,TRBV9,TGTGCCAGCAGCGAGGCGGATGGGTACTATGGCTACACCTTC,CASSEADGYYGYTF
TRBJ1-5,few,TRBD1,TRBV7-8,TGTGCCAGCAGAAAGGGACAGGGCGATCAGCCCCAGCATTTT,CASRKGQGDQPQHF
TRBJ2-7,-,TRBD2,TRBV19,TGTGCCAGTAGTATTGAGGCTAGCGGGGATTACTACGAGCAGTACTTC,CASSIEASGDYYEQYF
TRBJ2-3,-,TRBD2,TRBV9,TGTGCCAGCAGCGTAGAAGCGGGGGGAACTACGCAGTATTTT,CASSVEAGGTTQYF
TRBJ1-1,-,-,TRBV5-1,TGCGCCAGCAGCTTCCAGGGGATCGGTGGGACTGAAGCTTTCTTT,CASSFQGIGGTEAFF
TRBJ1-2,-,TRBD1,TRBV7-9,TGTGCCAGCAGCTTAGCAGAAGGGGGCGATGGCTACACCTTC,CASSLAEGGDGYTF
TRBJ2-4,-,TRBD1,TRBV6-1,TGTGCCAGCAGATCAGGGGGAACGGGCAAAAACATTCAGTACTTC,CASRSGGTGKNIQYF
TRBJ2-2,few,-,TRBV19,TGTGCCAGTATCTCGACCGGGACACTGAACACCGGGGAGCTGTTTTTT,CASISTGTLNTGELFF
TRBJ1-2,-,-,TRBV5-1,TGCGCCAGCAGCTTGGCCGAAGAAAGGGGCTATGGCTACACCTTC,CASSLAEERGYGYTF
TRBJ1-4,-,-,TRBV4-1,TGCGCCAGCAGCCATCCGCCTGGAGGGATAGGGGAAAAACTGTTTTTT,CASSHPPGGIGEKLFF
TRBJ2-1,once,-,TRBV29-1,TGCAGCGTTGATCCGTCCCCTTCCTACCCTTACTCCTACAATGAGCAGTTCTTC,CSVDPSPSYPYSYNEQFF
TRBJ2-3,-,-,TRBV19,TGTGCCAGTAGTGCCCAGCGAACCACAGATACGCAGTATTTT,CASSAQRTTDTQYF